What follows are 4 T cell receptor beta chains derived from one specimen sequenced in a study of blood T cell repertoires in COVID-19. The assay was immunoSEQ multiplex PCR, and TCRdb's table has in-frame clones only and misses some. This sample yields fewer than 45,000 clones, of which about 85% are seen a single time; 1.6% belongs to the top ten. The sequencing input was peripheral blood. Source of these receptors: a man in his fifties or sixties with COVID-19, enrolled during active disease.

V gene TRBV6-2 or TRBV6-3 combines with J gene TRBJ1-2; unclear D gene. The CDR3 is 15 residues long. The V end lost 2 bases, the J end lost 0 bases, and 10 bases lay between the germline ends. Germline V gene sequence: CDR1 MNHEY, CDR2 SVGEGT. DNA of the CDR3: TGTGCCAGCAGTTACACGGGAAGAGCTAACTATGGCTACACCTTC. Translating it yields CASSYTGRANYGYTF.

The chain uses TRBV19 and TRBJ1-2; 8 nucleotides align to TRBD1. V trimming: 1 base; J trimming: 8 bases; junction bases outside the gene matches: 6. The CDR3 extends over 14 amino acids. Germline loops: CDR1 LNHDA, CDR2 SQIVND (reference sequence). The CDR3 DNA reads TGTGCCAGTAGTATAGCGGGACAGGTCCACGGCTACACCTTC. Amino acid sequence: CASSIAGQVHGYTF.

The chain employs TRBV18 and TRBJ1-3; D is perhaps TRBD1 (5 bases). Trimming took 4 bases from V and 0 from J, leaving 16 bases between them. CDR1 is KGHSH and CDR2 is LQKENI in the germline V gene. The CDR3 extends over 17 amino acids. CDR3 amino acids: CASSLSGTAGSGNTIYF. CDR3 nucleotide sequence: TGTGCCAGCTCACTTAGCGGGACGGCCGGCTCTGGAAACACCATATATTTT.

This clone was seen only a few times. V is TRBV6-2 or TRBV6-3 and J is TRBJ1-6; D remains unclear. Trimming stripped 6 bases from V and 7 bases from J, with 13 bases between. Germline-derived CDR1 and CDR2 are MNHEY and SVGEGT. The length of the CDR3 is 14 residues. CDR3 DNA sequence: TGTGCCAGCAGCCCTCGAGGGAGGAATTCACCCCTCCACTTT. Translated, it gives CASSPRGRNSPLHF.